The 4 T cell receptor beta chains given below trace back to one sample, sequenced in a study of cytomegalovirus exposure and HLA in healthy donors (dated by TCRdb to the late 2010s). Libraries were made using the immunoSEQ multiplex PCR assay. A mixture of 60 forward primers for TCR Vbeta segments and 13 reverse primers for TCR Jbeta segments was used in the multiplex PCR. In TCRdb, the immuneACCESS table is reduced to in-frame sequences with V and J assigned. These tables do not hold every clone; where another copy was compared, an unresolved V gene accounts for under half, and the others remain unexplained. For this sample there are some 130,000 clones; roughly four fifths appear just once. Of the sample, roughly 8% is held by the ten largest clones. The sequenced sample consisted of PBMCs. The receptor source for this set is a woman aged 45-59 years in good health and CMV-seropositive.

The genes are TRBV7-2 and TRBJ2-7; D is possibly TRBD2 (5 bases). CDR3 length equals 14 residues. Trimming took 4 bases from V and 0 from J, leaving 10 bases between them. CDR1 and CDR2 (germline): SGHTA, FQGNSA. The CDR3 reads CASSWAGSSYEQYF. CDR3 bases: TGTGCCAGCAGCTGGGCGGGCTCCTCCTACGAGCAGTACTTC. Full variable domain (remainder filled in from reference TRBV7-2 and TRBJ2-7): GAGVSQSPSNKVTEKGKDVELRCDPISGHTALYWYRQSLGQGLEFLIYFQGNSAPDKSGLPSDRFSAERTGGSVSTLTIQRTQQEDSAVYLCASSWAGSSYEQYFGPGTRLTVT.

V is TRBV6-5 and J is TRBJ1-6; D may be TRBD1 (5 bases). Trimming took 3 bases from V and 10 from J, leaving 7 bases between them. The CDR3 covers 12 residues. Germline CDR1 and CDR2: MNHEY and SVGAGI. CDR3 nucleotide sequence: TGTGCCAGCAGTTATTCAGGGTCACCCCTCCACTTT. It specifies CASSYSGSPLHF.

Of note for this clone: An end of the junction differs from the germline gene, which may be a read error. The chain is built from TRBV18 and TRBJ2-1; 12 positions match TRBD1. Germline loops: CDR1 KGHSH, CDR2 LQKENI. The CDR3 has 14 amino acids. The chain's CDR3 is CASSPGQGAVERVF. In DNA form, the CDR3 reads TGTGCCAGCTCACCGGGACAGGGGGCAGTAGAACGGGTCTTC.

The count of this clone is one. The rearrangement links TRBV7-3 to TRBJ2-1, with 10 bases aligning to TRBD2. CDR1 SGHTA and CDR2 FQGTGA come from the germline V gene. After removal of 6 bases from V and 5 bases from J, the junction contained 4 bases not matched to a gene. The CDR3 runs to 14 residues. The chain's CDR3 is CASSWTSGHNEQFF. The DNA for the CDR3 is TGTGCCAGCAGTTGGACTAGCGGTCACAATGAGCAGTTCTTC.